This T cell receptor beta chain was sequenced in a study of blood T cell repertoires in COVID-19 (dated by TCRdb to 2020 to 2022). Concerning the study at large: Samples from collaborators originated in the United States, Italy and Spain and spanned both the acute and convalescent phases of COVID-19. HLA class I and class II types, where available, came from metadata supplied by the sample provider rather than from assay-based typing. The sample metadata nearly always contained a de-identified subject ID, COVID-19 status, age in years and sex. The dataset comprised deeply sampled blood TCRbeta repertoires from subjects exposed to, actively infected with, or recovered from COVID-19. The material from the prospective study consisted of cDNA or gDNA derived from T cells, B-cell-depleted T cells, or PBMCs. Samples were obtained from the ongoing ImmuneRACE study (first 160 participants) and from about 1,300 subjects provided by 6 global collaborators. The repertoires were made available in a free public database intended to serve as a resource for research on the immune response to SARS-CoV-2. Broad study findings and their caveats: How much clinical and demographic metadata was included differed by source and by participant, and the metadata was provided uncurated.

At least ten counts were recorded for this clone. Its antigen is not yet known. No much larger clone exists at a distance of one base, and base qualities are not known. TCRbeta CDR3 regions were amplified from genomic DNA by means of the immunoSEQ Assay, a bias-controlled multiplex PCR. From the authors' description of their analysis: Nucleated cell counts per sample were estimated from amplification of reference gene primers within the assay. To quantify the absolute abundance of each unique TCRbeta CDR3 rearrangement, sequence reads were collapsed and filtered. For each sample, productive Simpson clonality was calculated by taking the square root of Simpson's diversity index across productive rearrangements. Imported from immuneACCESS, the table was reduced by TCRdb to in-frame sequences with V and J called. These copies leave out some clones; in studies compared against another copy, an unresolved V gene accounts for under half, and the cause of the remainder is not known. V and J calls plus clone size are reproduced from that table; the DNA served to infer D and trimming. The table for this sample lists roughly 250,000 clones; 65% to 85% of them were counted only once. The ten largest account for less than 20% of the sample.

In Seattle, one collaborating source enrolled patients while the infection was active and tracked those patients longitudinally over the course of disease. Collaborating institutions collected whole blood in K2EDTA tubes following their own protocols. Collaborator samples were shipped for TCRbeta analysis as frozen whole blood, isolated PBMCs, or DNA extracted from either sample type. The V and J ends are trimmed by 8 bases and 3 bases, leaving 8 bases between them. According to the germline V gene, CDR1 reads MDHEN and CDR2 reads SYDVKM. The CDR3 contains 12 residues, cysteine and phenylalanine counted. Just CDR3 DNA is preserved here, 36 bases in frame from base 1.

The origin of this receptor is a person aged 65 to 79 with COVID-19, enrolled during active disease. The specimen sequenced was peripheral blood. The chain employs TRBV28 and TRBJ1-5; confidence is insufficient to name the D gene. The CDR3 is CASRVFNQPQHF. The nucleotides are TGTGCCAGCCGGGTCTTCAATCAGCCCCAGCATTTT.